These 26 T cell receptor beta chains originate from one sample sequenced in a study of graft-versus-host responses after intestinal transplantation. From the graft tissue, intraepithelial and lamina propria lymphocytes were released through processing. Sequencing was performed with immunoSEQ multiplex PCR; in TCRdb, only in-frame clones are kept and a portion is missing. The table shows about 14,000 clones, with about 67% occurring only once. The specimen was ileum tissue, collected 16 days after intestinal transplant. These receptors were obtained from a human patient who received an intestinal transplant, so some T cells may come from the graft donor.

The chain has TRBV30 and TRBJ2-3; TRBD1 matches 7 bases. CDR1 is GTSNPN and CDR2 is SVGIG in the germline V gene (reference sequence). Trimming removed 5 bases from V and 4 bases from J; junction bases left unmatched: 6. The CDR3 length is 13 residues. The CDR3 is CAWDRVSSDTQYF. CDR3 sequence (DNA): TGTGCCTGGGACAGGGTGTCTTCAGATACGCAGTATTTT.

The chain combines TRBV27 with TRBJ2-7, with 7 bases fitting TRBD2. V lost 3 bases, J lost 3 bases, and 5 bases stayed unmatched. Germline V gene sequence: CDR1 MNHEY, CDR2 SMNVEV (reference sequence). CDR3 size: 14 residues. The chain's CDR3 is CASSFGGVGYEQYF. The CDR3 DNA reads as TGTGCCAGCAGTTTTGGGGGGGTAGGCTACGAGCAGTACTTC.

The rearrangement links TRBV19 to TRBJ2-1, with 9 bases matching TRBD1. Per germline, CDR1 LNHDA and CDR2 SQIVND (reference sequence). The junction had 6 bases not matched to a gene; V was cut back by 6 bases and J by 9 bases. There are 13 residues in the CDR3. The CDR3 spells CASRRDREAEQFF. CDR3 nucleotides: TGTGCCAGTAGGAGGGACAGGGAGGCTGAGCAGTTCTTC.

The chain uses TRBV4-1 and TRBJ2-1, with 8 bases that match TRBD2. J gave up 10 bases and V 0 bases, and 23 bases lay outside the gene matches. This CDR3 has 20 amino acids. Germline CDR1 MGHRA, CDR2 YSYEKL. CDR3 DNA sequence: TGCGCCAGCAGCCAAGATATGGGACTAGTTTCGGTAGGGGGTCTCGAGGAGCAGTTCTTC. The encoded protein is CASSQDMGLVSVGGLEEQFF.

The gene calls are TRBV6-5 and TRBJ2-1; D call uncertain. The CDR3 consists of 14 residues. V lost 2 bases and J 3 bases, leaving 8 bases between the germline ends. Looked up from germline, CDR1 is MNHEY and CDR2 is SVGAGI. The CDR3 here is CASSYNENYNEQFF. The CDR3 DNA is TGTGCCAGCAGTTACAACGAGAACTACAATGAGCAGTTCTTC.

This clone was detected a few times. The gene calls are TRBV7-8 and TRBJ1-1; no clear D. CDR1 and CDR2 from the germline V gene are SGHVS and FQNEAQ. The V end was cut by 1 base, the J end by 0 bases, with 6 bases between. This CDR3 comprises 14 residues. CDR3 sequence: CASSLGHMNTEAFF. The CDR3 DNA sequence: TGTGCCAGCAGCTTAGGACACATGAACACTGAAGCTTTCTTT.

This rearrangement joins TRBV6-5 to TRBJ2-2, with D possibly being TRBD2 (5 bases). CDR1 is MNHEY and CDR2 is SVGAGI in the germline V gene. The ends were cut back, 5 bases at V and 5 bases at J, with 9 bases in the middle. CDR3 length: 13 amino acids. The CDR3 DNA reads as TGTGCCAGCAGTGGGTGGAGGACCGGGGAGCTGTTTTTT. Translating it yields CASSGWRTGELFF.

The V call is TRBV19, the J call TRBJ2-2, with 8 bases matching TRBD1. The CDR3 runs 17 residues. Germline CDR1 is LNHDA and CDR2 is SQIVND (reference sequence). Germline trimming cut 1 base from V and 4 bases from J; bases unmatched to any gene: 8. CDR3 sequence (DNA): TGTGCCAGTAGTATAGGACAGGGGATCCTTCCCACCGGGGAGCTGTTTTTT. Translation: CASSIGQGILPTGELFF.

V and J are TRBV6-5 and TRBJ1-2, with 7 bases identical to TRBD1. The V gene's germline CDR1 is MNHEY and CDR2 SVGAGI. V dropped 6 bases and J dropped 2; count of bases not matched to a gene: 6. The CDR3 is 14 amino acids. The chain's CDR3 is CASRPTGANYGYTF. For the CDR3, the DNA is TGTGCCAGCAGACCAACAGGGGCAAACTATGGCTACACCTTC.

The V call is TRBV9, the J call TRBJ2-3; D remains ambiguous. Trimming stripped 3 bases from V and 0 bases from J, with 11 bases between. The CDR3 loop spans 15 amino acids. Germline V gene sequence: CDR1 SGDLS, CDR2 YYNGEE. In DNA, the CDR3 is TGTGCCAGCAGCGCCTTACAACCGAGCACAGATACGCAGTATTTT. Its protein is CASSALQPSTDTQYF.

The chain has TRBV28 and TRBJ2-6; 12 bases map to TRBD2. V gave up 2 bases and J gave up 2 bases; unmatched junction bases: 1. From germline, CDR1 is MDHEN and CDR2 SYDVKM. The CDR3 contains 17 residues. CDR3 residues: CASSLLAGGTGANVLTF. The CDR3, as DNA: TGTGCCAGCAGTTTACTAGCGGGAGGGACTGGGGCCAACGTCCTGACTTTC.

The sample holds a few counts of this clone. The V gene is TRBV2, the J gene TRBJ2-1, with TRBD2 matching 10 bases. The germline gives CDR1 SNHLY, CDR2 FYNNEI. V was pared by 10 bases and J by 7 bases, with 10 bases of the junction left unmatched. This CDR3 is 14 amino acids long. The CDR3 region is CAIRASGRENEQFF. CDR3 coding DNA: TGTGCCATCCGCGCTAGCGGGAGAGAAAATGAGCAGTTCTTC.

The rearrangement uses TRBV2 and TRBJ2-1; 7 bases are a match to TRBD2. Trimming removed 4 bases from V and 1 base from J; junction bases left unmatched: 7. The germline gives CDR1 SNHLY, CDR2 FYNNEI. There are 16 residues in the CDR3. The CDR3 nucleotides read TGTGCCAGCAGTGTAAGGCTAGCGGCGTCCTACAATGAGCAGTTCTTC. Amino acid sequence: CASSVRLAASYNEQFF.

This chain links TRBV6-4 with TRBJ2-3, with TRBD2 identical over 11 bases. The CDR3 has 15 residues. The trim removed 6 bases at V and 0 bases at J, leaving 2 bases unmatched. Germline CDR1 MRHNA, CDR2 SNTAGT. CDR3 residues: CASSRTSGSTDTQYF. DNA for the CDR3: TGTGCCAGCAGCCGGACTAGCGGGAGCACAGATACGCAGTATTTT.

The chain is built from TRBV4-3 and TRBJ1-2; TRBD1 is a possible D gene (5 bases). V lost 1 base and J 4 bases, leaving 10 bases between the germline ends. Germline V lookup: CDR1 LGHNA, CDR2 YSLEER. The CDR3 consists of 14 residues. The CDR3 DNA reads TGCGCCAGCAGCCAAGCAGGGTATACCTATGGCTACACCTTC. This encodes CASSQAGYTYGYTF.

This chain joins TRBV6-5 and TRBJ2-5; TRBD2 is a possible D gene (6 bases). The CDR3 extends over 14 amino acids. Germline-derived CDR1 and CDR2 are MNHEY and SVGAGI. V lost 5 bases, J lost 5 bases, and 15 bases lay in between. CDR3 coding DNA: TGTGCCAGCAGTGCAATGACTAGATGGGAGACCCAGTACTTC. Protein sequence: CASSAMTRWETQYF.

This clone was seen only once. The chain joins TRBV7-2 to TRBJ2-7; TRBD1 matches 10 bases. Germline V gene data show CDR1 as SGHTA and CDR2 as FQGNSA. The J segment lost 3 bases and the V segment lost 1 base, leaving 3 bases of the junction unmatched. The CDR3 extends over 15 amino acids. CDR3 protein: CASSLDGTGDYEQYF. The CDR3 coding sequence is TGTGCCAGCAGCTTAGATGGGACAGGGGACTACGAGCAGTACTTC.

Here the CDR3 reads CASRERNRGLNYGYTF. Written as DNA, the CDR3 is TGCGCCAGCAGAGAGAGAAACAGGGGGCTGAACTATGGCTACACCTTC. The V gene is TRBV5-1, the J gene TRBJ1-2; 9 nucleotides match TRBD1. Unmatched junction bases numbered 10, after V lost 5 bases and J lost 2 bases. The V gene's germline CDR1 is SGHRS and CDR2 YFSETQ. The CDR3 is 16 amino acids.

The chain employs TRBV27 and TRBJ2-7; D is uncertain. Germline V CDR1 and CDR2: MNHEY, SMNVEV (reference sequence). CDR3 length: 15 amino acids. Trimming removed 0 bases from V and 0 bases from J, with 9 bases in between. The chain's CDR3 is CASSLSVQRSYEQYF. CDR3 bases: TGTGCCAGCAGTTTATCAGTGCAGCGCTCCTACGAGCAGTACTTC.

V is TRBV27 and J is TRBJ1-1; maybe TRBD1 (6 bases). Germline values: CDR1 MNHEY, CDR2 SMNVEV (reference sequence). The CDR3 consists of 15 residues. V was trimmed by 0 bases and J by 3 bases, leaving 11 bases between them. The CDR3 region has the DNA TGTGCCAGCAGTTTATCTGGGGGCTTGCACACTGAAGCTTTCTTT. Translated: CASSLSGGLHTEAFF.

V usage is TRBV9 and J usage is TRBJ1-3; D uncertain. The germline V gene has CDR1 SGDLS and CDR2 YYNGEE. The CDR3 sequence is 17 residues long. The V and J ends lost 3 bases and 0 bases respectively, with 16 bases between them. Written as DNA, the CDR3 is TGTGCCAGCAGCGGCGGCGTCCAGAGTCGCTCTGGAAACACCATATATTTT. It specifies CASSGGVQSRSGNTIYF.

The sample holds one count of this clone. The rearrangement uses TRBV9 and TRBJ2-3, with D perhaps TRBD2 (6 bases). Germline CDR1 is SGDLS and CDR2 is YYNGEE. Trimming took 4 bases from V and 8 from J, leaving 14 bases between them. The CDR3 contains 13 residues. CDR3 loop: CASSQSGDSTQYF. The CDR3 DNA is TGTGCCAGCAGCCAGTCCGGGGACTCTACGCAGTATTTT.

The sample holds a few counts of this clone. The rearrangement links TRBV30 to TRBJ1-1; tentatively, D is TRBD1 (5 bases). The germline gives CDR1 GTSNPN, CDR2 SVGIG (reference sequence). The V and J ends lost 0 bases and 4 bases respectively, with 9 bases between them. This CDR3 comprises 13 residues. CDR3: CAWSVRGITEAFF. CDR3 nucleotides: TGTGCCTGGAGTGTACGGGGGATCACTGAAGCTTTCTTT.

A remark on this clone: Sequence at one end of the junction differs from germline and may be a read error. The chain recombines TRBV10-1 with TRBJ2-3, with D possibly being TRBD1 (5 bases). The germline V gene has CDR1 WNHNN and CDR2 SYGVQD (reference sequence). The CDR3 extends over 14 amino acids. The CDR3 protein is CASSESTATDTQYF. In DNA, the CDR3 is TGCGCCAGCAGCGAGTCGACAGCAACAGATACGCAGTATTTT.

The rearrangement links TRBV27 to TRBJ1-1; the D gene is possibly TRBD1 (6 bases). This CDR3 has 13 amino acids. V was clipped by 4 bases and J by 2 bases, with 8 bases between them. Germline CDR1 is MNHEY and CDR2 is SMNVEV (reference sequence). CDR3 residues: CASSWGRNTEAFF. CDR3 DNA: TGTGCCAGCAGTTGGGGGCGCAACACTGAAGCTTTCTTT.

V and J are TRBV6-5 and TRBJ2-2; a weak D match, TRBD2 (6 bases). Germline-derived CDR1 and CDR2 are MNHEY and SVGAGI. V lost 2 bases and J 4 bases, leaving 11 bases between the germline ends. This CDR3 region has 15 residues. The CDR3 coding sequence is TGTGCCAGCAGTTACACCGGGAGCGGCACCGGGGAGCTGTTTTTT. Translation gives CASSYTGSGTGELFF.